The 3 T cell receptor beta chains listed next were all sequenced from one sample in a study of regulatory T cells in long-lasting Graves disease. Arm-PCR of CDR3 regions and iRepertoire HTBI primers were used to build TCR beta libraries. TCRdb itself ran the multiplex PCR reads through MiXCR, one entry per CDR3 protein. The profile shows 300,000 to 400,000 distinct CDR3 sequences, approximately 20% of them singletons. This sample's time point: newly diagnosed GD, antithyroid drugs for less than 3 months. Researchers made the TCR library from RNA that was extracted from PBMCs. The sequenced sample was peripheral blood mononuclear cells (PBMCs), obtained at new diagnosis, from a patient treated with antithyroid drugs. Receptors were obtained from a female donor with Graves disease.

This clonotype was detected a few times. The chain recombines TRBV9 with TRBJ1-4; no clear D. Germline V gene lookup returns CDR1 SGDLS and CDR2 YYNGEE. The CDR3 is 15 amino acids. Trimming took off 2 bases at V and 0 bases at J, with 8 bases between the two ends. The chain's CDR3 is CASSVGRATNEKLFF. The CDR3 nucleotides are TGTGCCAGCAGCGTCGGACGGGCAACTAATGAAAAACTGTTTTTT.

This clonotype has just a few counts. This sequence joins TRBV27 and TRBJ2-7, with D possibly TRBD2 on 7 matching bases. CDR1 is MNHEY and CDR2 is SMNVEV in the germline V gene (reference sequence). Trimming stripped 6 bases from V and 3 bases from J, with 12 bases between. The CDR3 is made up of 13 amino acids. The chain's CDR3 is CASRKGGDYEQYF. The CDR3 region has the DNA TGTGCCAGCAGAAAAGGGGGGGACTACGAGCAGTACTTC.

This clonotype has ten or more counts. V gene TRBV2 combines with J gene TRBJ2-3; 7 bases agree with TRBD2. The CDR3 sequence is 14 residues long. V shed 8 bases and J 0 bases; nucleotides not matched to a gene: 5. Germline V CDR1 and CDR2: SNHLY, FYNNEI. CDR3 sequence reads: CASHLLASTDTQYF. The CDR3 nucleotides are TGTGCCAGCCATTTACTAGCGAGCACAGATACGCAGTATTTT. The full variable domain, in which reference TRBV2 and TRBJ2-3 provide the parts outside the CDR3, is EPEVTQTPSHQVTQMGQEVILRCVPISNHLYFYWYRQILGQKVEFLVSFYNNEISEKSEIFDDQFSVERPDGSNFTLKIRSTKLEDSAMYFCASHLLASTDTQYFGPGTRLTVL.